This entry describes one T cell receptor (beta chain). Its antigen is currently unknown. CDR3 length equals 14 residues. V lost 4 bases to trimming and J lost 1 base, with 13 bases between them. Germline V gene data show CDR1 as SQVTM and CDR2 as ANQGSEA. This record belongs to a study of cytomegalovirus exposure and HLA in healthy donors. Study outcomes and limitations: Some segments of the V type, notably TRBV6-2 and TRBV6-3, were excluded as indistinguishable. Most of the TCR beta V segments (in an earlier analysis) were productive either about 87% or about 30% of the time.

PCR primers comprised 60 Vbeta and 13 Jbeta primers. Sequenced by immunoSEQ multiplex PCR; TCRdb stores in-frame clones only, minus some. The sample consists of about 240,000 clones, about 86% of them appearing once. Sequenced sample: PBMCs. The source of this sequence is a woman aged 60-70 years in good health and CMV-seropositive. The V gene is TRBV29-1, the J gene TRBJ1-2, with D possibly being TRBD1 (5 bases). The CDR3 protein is CSVGMNRGNYGYTF. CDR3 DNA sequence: TGCAGCGTTGGAATGAATAGGGGTAACTATGGCTACACCTTC.